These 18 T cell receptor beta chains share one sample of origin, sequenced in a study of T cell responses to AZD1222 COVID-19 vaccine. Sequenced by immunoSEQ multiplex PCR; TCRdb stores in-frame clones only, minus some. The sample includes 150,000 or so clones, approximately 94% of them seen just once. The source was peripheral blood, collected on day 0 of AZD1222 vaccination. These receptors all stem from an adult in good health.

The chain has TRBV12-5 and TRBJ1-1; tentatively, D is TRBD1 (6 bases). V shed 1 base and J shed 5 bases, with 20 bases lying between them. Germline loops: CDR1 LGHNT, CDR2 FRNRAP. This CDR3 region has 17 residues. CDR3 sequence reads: CASGLAIVGGARTEAFF. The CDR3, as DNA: TGTGCTAGTGGTTTGGCAATAGTGGGGGGGGCTAGGACTGAAGCTTTCTTT.

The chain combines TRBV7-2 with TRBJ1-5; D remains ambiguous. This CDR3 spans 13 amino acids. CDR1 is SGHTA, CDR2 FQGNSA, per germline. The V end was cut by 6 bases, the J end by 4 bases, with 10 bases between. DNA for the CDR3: TGTGCCAGCAGTTTTACACAGAATCAGCCCCAGCATTTT. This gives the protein CASSFTQNQPQHF.

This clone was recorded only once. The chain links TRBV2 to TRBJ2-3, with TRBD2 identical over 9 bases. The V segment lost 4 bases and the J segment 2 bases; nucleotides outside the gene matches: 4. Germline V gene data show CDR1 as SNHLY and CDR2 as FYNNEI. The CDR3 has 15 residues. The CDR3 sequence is CASSGASGDTDTQYF. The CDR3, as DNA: TGTGCCAGCAGTGGGGCTAGCGGGGACACAGATACGCAGTATTTT.

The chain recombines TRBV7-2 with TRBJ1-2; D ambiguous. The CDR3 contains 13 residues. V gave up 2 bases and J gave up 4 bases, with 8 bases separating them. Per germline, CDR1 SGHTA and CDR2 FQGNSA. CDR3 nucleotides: TGTGCCAGCAGCTTATCAGGCACCTATGGCTACACCTTC. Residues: CASSLSGTYGYTF.

In nucleotides, the CDR3 is TGTGCCACCAGTGATTCCCGGACAGGGGACACCGGGGAGCTGTTTTTT. Protein product: CATSDSRTGDTGELFF. The gene calls are TRBV24-1 and TRBJ2-2; 9 bases agree with TRBD1. V lost 2 bases, J lost 3 bases, and 3 bases stayed unmatched. This CDR3 is built from 16 residues. In germline, CDR1 is KGHDR, CDR2 SFDVKD.

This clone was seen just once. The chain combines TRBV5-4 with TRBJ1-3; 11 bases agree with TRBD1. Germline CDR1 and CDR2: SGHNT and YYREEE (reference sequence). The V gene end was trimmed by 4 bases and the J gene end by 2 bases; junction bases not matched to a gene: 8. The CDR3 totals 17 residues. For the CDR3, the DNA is TGTGCCAGCAGCGCCCGGACAGGGGGCTTACCTGGAAACACCATATATTTT. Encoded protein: CASSARTGGLPGNTIYF. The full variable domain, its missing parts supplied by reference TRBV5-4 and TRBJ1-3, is ETGVTQSPTHLIKTRGQQVTLRCSSQSGHNTVSWYQQALGQGPQFIFQYYREEENGRGNFPPRFSGLQFPNYSSELNVNALELDDSALYLCASSARTGGLPGNTIYFGEGSWLTVV.

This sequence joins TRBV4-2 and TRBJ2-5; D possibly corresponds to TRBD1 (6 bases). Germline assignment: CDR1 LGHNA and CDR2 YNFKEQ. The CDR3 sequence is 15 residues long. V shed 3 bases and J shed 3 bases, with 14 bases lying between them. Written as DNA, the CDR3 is TGTGCCAGCAGCCATCTAGGGGGAACCGAAGAGACCCAGTACTTC. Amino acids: CASSHLGGTEETQYF.

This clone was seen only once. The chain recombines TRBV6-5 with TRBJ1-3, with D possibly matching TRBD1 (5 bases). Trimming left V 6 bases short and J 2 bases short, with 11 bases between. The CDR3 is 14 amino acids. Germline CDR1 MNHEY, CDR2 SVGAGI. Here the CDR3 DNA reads TGTGCCAGCAGCCGACCGACAGCTGGAAACACCATATATTTT. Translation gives CASSRPTAGNTIYF.

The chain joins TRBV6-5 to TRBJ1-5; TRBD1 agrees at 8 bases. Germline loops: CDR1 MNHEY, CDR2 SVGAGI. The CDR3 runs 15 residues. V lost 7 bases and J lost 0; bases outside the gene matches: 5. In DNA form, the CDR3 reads TGTGCCAGCACCCCGGACAGGGCTAGCAATCAGCCCCAGCATTTT. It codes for CASTPDRASNQPQHF.

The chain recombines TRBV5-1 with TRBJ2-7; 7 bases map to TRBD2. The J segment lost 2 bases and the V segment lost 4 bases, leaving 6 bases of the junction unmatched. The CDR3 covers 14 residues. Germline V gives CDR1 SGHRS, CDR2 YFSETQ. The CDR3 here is CASSQTSQTYEQYF. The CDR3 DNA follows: TGCGCCAGCAGCCAGACTAGCCAGACCTACGAGCAGTACTTC.

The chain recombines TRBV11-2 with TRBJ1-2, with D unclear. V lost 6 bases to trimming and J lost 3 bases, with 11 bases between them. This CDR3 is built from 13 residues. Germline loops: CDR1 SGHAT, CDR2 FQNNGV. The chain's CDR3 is CASRPLLHYGYTF. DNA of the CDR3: TGTGCCAGCAGACCCCTCCTCCACTATGGCTACACCTTC.

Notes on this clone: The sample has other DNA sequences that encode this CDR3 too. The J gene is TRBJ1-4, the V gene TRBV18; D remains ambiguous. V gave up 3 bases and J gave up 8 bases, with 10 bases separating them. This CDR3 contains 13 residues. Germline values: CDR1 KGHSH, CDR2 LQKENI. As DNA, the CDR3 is TGTGCCAGCTCACCGTCTCCTGGGGAAAAACTGTTTTTT. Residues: CASSPSPGEKLFF.

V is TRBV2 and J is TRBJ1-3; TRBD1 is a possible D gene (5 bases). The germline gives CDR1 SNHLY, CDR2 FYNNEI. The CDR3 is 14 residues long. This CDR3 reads CANGGVASGNTIYF. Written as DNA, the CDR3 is TGTGCAAACGGGGGGGTCGCCTCTGGAAACACCATATATTTT.

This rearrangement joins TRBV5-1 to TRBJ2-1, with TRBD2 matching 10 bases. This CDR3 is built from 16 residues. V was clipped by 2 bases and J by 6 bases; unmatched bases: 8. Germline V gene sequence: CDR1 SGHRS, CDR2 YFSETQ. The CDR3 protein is CASSFPAGGPGNEQFF. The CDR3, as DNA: TGCGCCAGCAGCTTTCCAGCGGGAGGGCCTGGCAATGAGCAGTTCTTC.

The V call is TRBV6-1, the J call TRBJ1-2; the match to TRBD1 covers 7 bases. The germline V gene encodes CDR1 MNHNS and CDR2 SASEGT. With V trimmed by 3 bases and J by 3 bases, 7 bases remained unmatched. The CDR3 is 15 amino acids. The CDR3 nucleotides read TGTGCCAGCAGTGAGACAGGGACTATTTACTATGGCTACACCTTC. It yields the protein CASSETGTIYYGYTF.

CDR3 sequence reads: CASSEVYRGGNTEAFF. CDR3 nucleotides: TGTGCCAGCAGCGAGGTATACAGGGGAGGTAACACTGAAGCTTTCTTT. The J gene is TRBJ1-1, the V gene TRBV9; 7 bases agree with TRBD1. CDR1 SGDLS and CDR2 YYNGEE come from the germline V gene. The CDR3 has 16 amino acids. The ends lost 3 bases at V and 2 bases at J; junction bases unmatched: 10.

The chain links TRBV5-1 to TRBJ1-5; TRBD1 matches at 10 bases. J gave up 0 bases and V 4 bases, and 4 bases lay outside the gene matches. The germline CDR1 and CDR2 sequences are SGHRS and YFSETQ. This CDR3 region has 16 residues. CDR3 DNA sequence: TGCGCCAGCAGCCCGGGACAGGGGACTAGCAATCAGCCCCAGCATTTT. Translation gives CASSPGQGTSNQPQHF.

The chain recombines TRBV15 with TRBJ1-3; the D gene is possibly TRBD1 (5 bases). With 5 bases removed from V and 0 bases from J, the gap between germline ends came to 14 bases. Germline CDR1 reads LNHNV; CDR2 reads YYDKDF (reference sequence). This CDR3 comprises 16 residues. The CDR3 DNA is TGTGCCACCAGCGACACAGGTGAACCCTCTGGAAACACCATATATTTT. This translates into CATSDTGEPSGNTIYF.